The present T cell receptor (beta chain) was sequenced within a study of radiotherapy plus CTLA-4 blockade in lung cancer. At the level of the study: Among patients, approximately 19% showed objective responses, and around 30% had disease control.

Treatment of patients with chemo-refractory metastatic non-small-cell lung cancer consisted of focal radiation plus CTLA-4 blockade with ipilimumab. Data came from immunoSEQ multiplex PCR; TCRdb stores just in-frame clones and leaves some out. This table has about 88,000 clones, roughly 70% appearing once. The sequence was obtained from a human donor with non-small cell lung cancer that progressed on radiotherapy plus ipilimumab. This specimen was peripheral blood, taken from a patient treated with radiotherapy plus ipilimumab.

The CDR3 loop reads CASSVDSGDYNEQFF. In nucleotides, the CDR3 is TGTGCCAGCAGCGTAGATAGCGGGGACTACAATGAGCAGTTCTTC. The genes are TRBV9 and TRBJ2-1, with 8 bases lining up with TRBD2. The CDR3 runs to 15 residues. Losses at the gene ends were 0 bases for V and 3 bases for J; bases not matched to a gene: 2. The germline CDR1 and CDR2 sequences are SGDLS and YYNGEE.